Given below is one T cell receptor beta chain in context. Its target is unknown. TCR beta libraries used about 2 micrograms of genomic DNA from cryopreserved PBMCs. Sequencing was performed with immunoSEQ multiplex PCR; in TCRdb, only in-frame clones are kept and a portion is missing. In the table there are tens of thousands of clones, about 65% of which are singletons. The length of the CDR3 is 17 residues. CDR1 is SGHDT, CDR2 YYEEEE, per germline. The germline V and J ends were trimmed by 6 bases and 3 bases, with 23 bases remaining between them. The data stem from a study of cytotoxic CD8 clonotypes in ibrutinib-treated CLL. Overall study: After treatment lasting a median roughly 12 months, range 6 to 36, response samples were collected.

Findings of the study overall: Clonality (at baseline) was higher than in age-matched healthy donors and tracked circulating CD8+ T-cell counts. At progression, clonality fell back toward baseline after rising at ibrutinib response.

The chain recombines TRBV5-6 with TRBJ2-3; either TRBD1 or TRBD2 may fit D (5 bases each). This TCR was sampled from a human donor with chronic lymphocytic leukemia. The material sequenced was PBMCs, taken after 12 months of ibrutinib treatment. The CDR3, as DNA: TGTGCCAGCACCCAACTAGGTCTGGACACCGATACAGATACGCAGTATTTT. Translated: CASTQLGLDTDTDTQYF.